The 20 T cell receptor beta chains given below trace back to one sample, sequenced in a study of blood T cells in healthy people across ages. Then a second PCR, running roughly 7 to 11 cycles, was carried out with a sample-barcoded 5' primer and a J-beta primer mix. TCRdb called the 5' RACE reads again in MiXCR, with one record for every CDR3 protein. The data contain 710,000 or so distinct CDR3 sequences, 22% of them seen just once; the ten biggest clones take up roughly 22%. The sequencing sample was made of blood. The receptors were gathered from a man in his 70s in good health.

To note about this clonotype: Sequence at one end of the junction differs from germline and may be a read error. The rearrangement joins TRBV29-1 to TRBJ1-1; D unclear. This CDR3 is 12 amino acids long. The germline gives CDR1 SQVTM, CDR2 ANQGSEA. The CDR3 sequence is CSAETTTDEAFF. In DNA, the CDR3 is TGCAGCGCTGAAACCACGACGGATGAAGCTTTCTTT.

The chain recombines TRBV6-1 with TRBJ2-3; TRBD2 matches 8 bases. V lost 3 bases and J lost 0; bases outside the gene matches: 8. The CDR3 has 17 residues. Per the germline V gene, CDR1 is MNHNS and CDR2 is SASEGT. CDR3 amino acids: CASSEGIAGHSTDTQYF. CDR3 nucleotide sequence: TGTGCCAGCAGTGAGGGGATAGCGGGGCATAGCACAGATACGCAGTATTTT.

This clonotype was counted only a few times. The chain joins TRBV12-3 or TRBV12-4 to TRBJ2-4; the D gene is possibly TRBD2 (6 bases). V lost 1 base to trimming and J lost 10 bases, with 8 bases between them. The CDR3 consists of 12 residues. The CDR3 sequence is CASSLGDLIQYF. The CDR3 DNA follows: TGTGCCAGCAGTTTAGGGGACTTGATTCAGTACTTC.

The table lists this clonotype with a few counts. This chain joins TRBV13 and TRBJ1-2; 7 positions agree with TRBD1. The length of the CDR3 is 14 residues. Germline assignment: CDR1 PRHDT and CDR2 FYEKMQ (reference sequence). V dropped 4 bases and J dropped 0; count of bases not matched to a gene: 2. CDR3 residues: CASSSQGANYGYTF. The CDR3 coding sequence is TGTGCCAGCAGCTCCCAGGGGGCTAACTATGGCTACACCTTC.

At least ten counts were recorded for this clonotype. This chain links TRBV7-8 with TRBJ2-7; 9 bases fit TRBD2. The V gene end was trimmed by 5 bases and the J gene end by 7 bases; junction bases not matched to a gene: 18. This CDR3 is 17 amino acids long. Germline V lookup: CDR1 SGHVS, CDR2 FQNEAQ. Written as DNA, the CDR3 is TGTGCCAGCAGCAAATACACGGGTCAGGCTAGCGGGATTGAGCAGTACGTC. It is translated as CASSKYTGQASGIEQYV.

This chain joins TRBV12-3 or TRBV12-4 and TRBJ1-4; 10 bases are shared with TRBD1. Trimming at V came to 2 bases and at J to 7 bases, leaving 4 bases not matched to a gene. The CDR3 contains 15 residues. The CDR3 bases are TGTGCCAGCAGTTTATGGGGACAGGGGATTGAAAAACTGTTTTTT. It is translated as CASSLWGQGIEKLFF.

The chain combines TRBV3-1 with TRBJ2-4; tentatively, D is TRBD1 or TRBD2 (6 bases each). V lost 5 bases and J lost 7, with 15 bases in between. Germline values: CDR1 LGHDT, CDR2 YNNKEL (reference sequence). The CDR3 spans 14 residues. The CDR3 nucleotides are TGTGCCAGCAGCTCCAGGAGGGGGAGTAACATTCAGTACTTC. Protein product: CASSSRRGSNIQYF.

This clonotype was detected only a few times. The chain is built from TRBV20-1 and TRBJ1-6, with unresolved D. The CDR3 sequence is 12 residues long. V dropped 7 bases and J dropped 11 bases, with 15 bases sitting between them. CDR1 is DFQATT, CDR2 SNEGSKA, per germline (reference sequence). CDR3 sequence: CSVSDRRPPLHF. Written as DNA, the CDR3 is TGCAGTGTGTCCGATCGTCGTCCACCCCTCCACTTT.

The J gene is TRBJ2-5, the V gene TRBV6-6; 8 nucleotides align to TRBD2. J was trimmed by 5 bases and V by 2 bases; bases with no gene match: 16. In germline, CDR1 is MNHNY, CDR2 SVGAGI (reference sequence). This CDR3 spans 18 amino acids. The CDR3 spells CASSYGGTSGGRRETQYF. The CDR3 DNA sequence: TGTGCCAGCAGTTACGGTGGAACTAGCGGTGGCCGTAGGGAGACCCAGTACTTC.

CDR3 in DNA: TGTGCCAGCAGCTTAGTCAGGGGAAGTGGTACTGAAGCTTTCTTT. Translating it yields CASSLVRGSGTEAFF. The rearrangement uses TRBV11-2 and TRBJ1-1, with D perhaps TRBD1 (6 bases). There are 15 residues in the CDR3. The germline CDR1 and CDR2 sequences are SGHAT and FQNNGV. Trimming removed 1 base at V and 5 bases at J, with 14 bases between.

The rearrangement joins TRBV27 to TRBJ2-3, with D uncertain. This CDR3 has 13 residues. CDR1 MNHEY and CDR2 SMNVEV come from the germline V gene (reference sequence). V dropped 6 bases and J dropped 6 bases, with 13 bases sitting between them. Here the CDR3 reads CASRHAPGDTQYF. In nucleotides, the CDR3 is TGTGCCAGCAGGCATGCCCCGGGCGATACGCAGTATTTT.

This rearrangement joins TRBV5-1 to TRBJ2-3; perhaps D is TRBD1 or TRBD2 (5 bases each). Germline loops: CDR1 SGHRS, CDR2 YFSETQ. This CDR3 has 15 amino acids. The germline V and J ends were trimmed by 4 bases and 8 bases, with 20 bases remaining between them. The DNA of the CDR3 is TGCGCCAGCAGCCTCCGGGACCCTCCCACGGGTACGCAGTATTTT. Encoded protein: CASSLRDPPTGTQYF. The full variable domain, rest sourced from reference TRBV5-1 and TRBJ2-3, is KAGVTQTPRYLIKTRGQQVTLSCSPISGHRSVSWYQQTPGQGLQFLFEYFSETQRNKGNFPGRFSGRQFSNSRSEMNVSTLELGDSALYLCASSLRDPPTGTQYFGPGTRLTVL.

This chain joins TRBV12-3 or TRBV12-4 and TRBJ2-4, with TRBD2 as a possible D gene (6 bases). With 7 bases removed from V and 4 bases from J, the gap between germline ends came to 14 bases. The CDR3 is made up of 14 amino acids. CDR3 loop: CASTPWGEKNIQYF. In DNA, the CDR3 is TGTGCCAGCACCCCATGGGGGGAAAAAAACATTCAGTACTTC.

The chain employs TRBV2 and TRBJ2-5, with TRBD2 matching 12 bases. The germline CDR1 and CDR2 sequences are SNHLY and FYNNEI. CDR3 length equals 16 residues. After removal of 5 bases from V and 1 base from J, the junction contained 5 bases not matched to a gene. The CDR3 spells CASSLGLAGTQETQYF. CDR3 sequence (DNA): TGTGCCAGCAGTCTTGGACTAGCGGGGACCCAAGAGACCCAGTACTTC.

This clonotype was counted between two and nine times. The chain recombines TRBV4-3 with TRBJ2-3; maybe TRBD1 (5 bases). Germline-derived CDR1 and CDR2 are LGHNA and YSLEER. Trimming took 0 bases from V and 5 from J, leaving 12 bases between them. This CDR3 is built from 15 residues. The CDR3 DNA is TGCGCCAGCAGCCAAGAGCAGGGTGGTATAGATACGCAGTATTTT. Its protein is CASSQEQGGIDTQYF.

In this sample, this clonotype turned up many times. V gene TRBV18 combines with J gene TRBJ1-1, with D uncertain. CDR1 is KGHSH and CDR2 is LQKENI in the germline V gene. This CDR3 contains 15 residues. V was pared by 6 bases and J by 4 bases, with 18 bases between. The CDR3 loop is CASSALLSSGTEAFF. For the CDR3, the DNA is TGTGCCAGCTCCGCGCTTCTCAGTTCGGGCACTGAAGCTTTCTTT.

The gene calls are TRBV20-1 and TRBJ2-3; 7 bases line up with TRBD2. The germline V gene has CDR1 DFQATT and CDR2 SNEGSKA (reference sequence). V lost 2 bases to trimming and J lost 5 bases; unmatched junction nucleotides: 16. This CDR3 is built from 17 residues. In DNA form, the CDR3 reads TGCAGTGCTAGAAGACGGGCTAGCGGTGCTATCGGAGATACGCAGTATTTT. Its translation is CSARRRASGAIGDTQYF.

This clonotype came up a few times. The CDR3 loop reads CSARSGTVTGETQYF. In DNA form, the CDR3 reads TGCAGTGCTAGATCCGGGACAGTGACCGGAGAGACCCAGTACTTC. The chain has TRBV20-1 and TRBJ2-5; 7 bases agree with TRBD1. V lost 2 bases to trimming and J lost 4 bases; unmatched junction nucleotides: 10. CDR1 is DFQATT, CDR2 SNEGSKA, per germline (reference sequence). The CDR3 extends over 15 amino acids.

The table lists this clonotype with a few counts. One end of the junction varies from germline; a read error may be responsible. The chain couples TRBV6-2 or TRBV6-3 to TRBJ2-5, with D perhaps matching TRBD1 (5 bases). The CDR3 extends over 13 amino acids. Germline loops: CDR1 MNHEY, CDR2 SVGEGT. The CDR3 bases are TGTGCCAGCAGTAGCCCGCGGACACGAATCCGTATCTTC. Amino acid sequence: CASSSPRTRIRIF.

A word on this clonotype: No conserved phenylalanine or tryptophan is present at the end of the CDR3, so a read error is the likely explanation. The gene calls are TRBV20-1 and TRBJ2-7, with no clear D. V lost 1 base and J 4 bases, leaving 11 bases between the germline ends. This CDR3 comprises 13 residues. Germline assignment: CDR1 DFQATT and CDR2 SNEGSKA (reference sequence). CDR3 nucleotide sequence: TGCAGTGCTAGAGGCCCGTCCCCTTACGAGCAGTACTTG. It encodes CSARGPSPYEQYL.